One sample yielded the 31 T cell receptor beta chains listed below, sequenced in a study of cytomegalovirus exposure and HLA in healthy donors. It was with 60 Vbeta and 13 Jbeta primers that the PCR ran. Produced via immunoSEQ multiplex PCR; TCRdb's table is partial and in-frame only. Found here are about 140,000 clones, over 60% of them singletons; the top ten hold around 2%. The sample taken for sequencing was PBMCs. These receptors came from a man aged 25-45 years in good health and CMV-seronegative.

This clone was seen a handful of times. V is TRBV7-6 and J is TRBJ1-5, with TRBD1 matching 7 bases. This CDR3 has 18 amino acids. Germline V CDR1 and CDR2: SGHVS, FNYEAQ. V was pared by 1 base and J by 6 bases, with 15 bases of the junction left unmatched. CDR3 DNA sequence: TGTGCCAGCAGCTTAGAAGTCGGGGGACAGTCCTTGAGTCAGCCCCAGCATTTT. The encoded protein is CASSLEVGGQSLSQPQHF.

The chain has TRBV6-1 and TRBJ1-1, with a weak D call TRBD1 (5 bases). Germline V CDR1 and CDR2: MNHNS, SASEGT. V dropped 5 bases and J dropped 10 bases, with 17 bases sitting between them. This CDR3 is built from 13 residues. DNA of the CDR3: TGTGCCAGCAGTTCAGGGCAACGATCCCGAGCTTTCTTT. Translating gives CASSSGQRSRAFF.

The chain joins TRBV15 to TRBJ2-2; possible D gene TRBD2, 5 bases. Trimming removed 1 base from V and 6 bases from J, with 9 bases in between. The CDR3 consists of 14 residues. The germline V gene encodes CDR1 LNHNV and CDR2 YYDKDF (reference sequence). The CDR3 region has the DNA TGTGCCACCAGCAGAGTTAAGGAGGCCGGGGAGCTGTTTTTT. As protein: CATSRVKEAGELFF.

CDR3 sequence: CASGWSGATIDGYTF. In DNA, the CDR3 is TGTGCCAGCGGGTGGTCAGGGGCTACGATAGATGGCTACACCTTC. The chain recombines TRBV27 with TRBJ1-2, with a tentative D call TRBD1 (6 bases). This CDR3 is 15 amino acids long. V lost 8 bases, J lost 6 bases, and 22 bases lay in between. CDR1 and CDR2 (germline): MNHEY, SMNVEV (reference sequence).

The genes are TRBV6-1 and TRBJ2-4; possibly TRBD1 for D (6 bases). The germline V gene encodes CDR1 MNHNS and CDR2 SASEGT. This CDR3 has 18 amino acids. V shed 2 bases and J shed 0 bases, with 17 bases lying between them. CDR3 DNA: TGTGCCAGCAGTGAATTTTGGGTCAGGGGCCCAGCCAAAAACATTCAGTACTTC. Protein product: CASSEFWVRGPAKNIQYF.

This chain connects TRBV4-2 to TRBJ2-5; 7 bases match TRBD2. With V trimmed by 0 bases and J by 2 bases, 3 bases remained unmatched. The CDR3 sequence is 15 residues long. Germline CDR1 LGHNA, CDR2 YNFKEQ. For the CDR3, the DNA is TGTGCCAGCAGCCAAGAGGCTAGCGGACAAGAGACCCAGTACTTC. Encoded protein: CASSQEASGQETQYF.

This chain uses TRBV5-5 with TRBJ1-1, with D perhaps matching TRBD1 (5 bases). Germline V gene sequence: CDR1 SGHKS, CDR2 YYEKEE (reference sequence). The CDR3 runs to 16 residues. Trimming pared 1 base from V and 0 bases from J, leaving 13 bases between. For the CDR3, the DNA is TGTGCCAGCAGCTTGATCCGTCCAGGGATGAACACTGAAGCTTTCTTT. This translates into CASSLIRPGMNTEAFF.

The chain joins TRBV10-3 to TRBJ2-7, with a tentative D call TRBD1 (5 bases). Trimming removed 8 bases at V and 4 bases at J, with 12 bases between. This CDR3 has 12 amino acids. CDR1 and CDR2 (germline): ENHRY, SYGVKD. As DNA, the CDR3 is TGTGCCATCGGAGAACAGGCATACGAGCAGTACTTC. Protein product: CAIGEQAYEQYF.

This clone came up a few times. J is TRBJ2-1 and V is TRBV6-4; 9 bases map to TRBD2. The germline V gene has CDR1 MRHNA and CDR2 SNTAGT. This CDR3 has 16 residues. Germline trimming cut 3 bases from V and 0 bases from J; bases unmatched to any gene: 3. CDR3 sequence reads: CASSEQTSGSYNEQFF. The CDR3 coding sequence is TGTGCCAGCAGTGAGCAGACTAGCGGCTCCTACAATGAGCAGTTCTTC.

V gene TRBV27 combines with J gene TRBJ1-2; no definite D call. Germline V gives CDR1 MNHEY, CDR2 SMNVEV (reference sequence). With 5 bases removed from V and 1 base from J, the gap between germline ends came to 11 bases. CDR3 length: 14 amino acids. The CDR3, as DNA: TGTGCCAGCAGTCCGATGCGAGTTAACTATGGCTACACCTTC. It specifies CASSPMRVNYGYTF.

As for this clone: Sequence at one end of the junction differs from germline and may be a read error. The chain has TRBV15 and TRBJ2-3, with D perhaps given as TRBD1 or TRBD2 (5 bases each). The CDR3 covers 15 residues. Germline-derived CDR1 and CDR2 are LNHNV and YYDKDF (reference sequence). CDR3 region: CVTRAKEDYTDTQYF. CDR3 DNA: TGTGTCACCAGGGCCAAGGAGGATTACACAGATACGCAGTATTTT. Combining the CDR3 with reference TRBV15 and TRBJ2-3 gives the whole variable domain DAMVIQNPRYQVTQFGKPVTLSCSQTLNHNVMYWYQQKSSQAPKLLFHYYDKDFNNEADTPDNFQSRRPNTSFCFLDIRSPGLGDTAMYLCVTRAKEDYTDTQYFGPGTRLTVL.

The V call is TRBV9, the J call TRBJ1-5; D is uncertain. The germline V gene encodes CDR1 SGDLS and CDR2 YYNGEE. V shed 4 bases and J shed 2 bases, with 4 bases lying between them. The CDR3 contains 12 residues. Here the CDR3 DNA reads TGTGCCAGCAGCCAGGGCAATCAGCCCCAGCATTTT. This encodes CASSQGNQPQHF.

The chain carries TRBV6-6 and TRBJ1-1, with 8 bases lining up with TRBD1. V shed 5 bases, J shed 2 bases, and the junction held 10 bases outside the gene matches. The CDR3 length is 16 residues. Germline assignment: CDR1 MNHNY and CDR2 SVGAGI (reference sequence). The CDR3 protein is CASSNGQGKRNTEAFF. The CDR3 bases are TGTGCCAGCAGTAATGGACAGGGCAAAAGAAACACTGAAGCTTTCTTT.

The chain combines TRBV5-1 with TRBJ2-5, with 11 bases identical to TRBD2. This CDR3 is built from 17 residues. The V gene end was trimmed by 2 bases and the J gene end by 5 bases; junction bases not matched to a gene: 11. Germline loops: CDR1 SGHRS, CDR2 YFSETQ. The CDR3 sequence: CASSLSGTSGGRETQYF. The CDR3 DNA reads TGCGCCAGCAGCTTATCCGGGACTAGCGGAGGGCGGGAGACCCAGTACTTC. The whole variable domain, remainder taken from reference TRBV5-1 and TRBJ2-5, is KAGVTQTPRYLIKTRGQQVTLSCSPISGHRSVSWYQQTPGQGLQFLFEYFSETQRNKGNFPGRFSGRQFSNSRSEMNVSTLELGDSALYLCASSLSGTSGGRETQYFGPGTRLLVL.

V is TRBV5-1 and J is TRBJ1-1; no definite D call. Trimming took 1 base from V and 0 from J, leaving 4 bases between them. The V gene's germline CDR1 is SGHRS and CDR2 YFSETQ. There are 13 residues in the CDR3. CDR3 coding DNA: TGCGCCAGCAGCTTGATTATGAACACTGAAGCTTTCTTT. Residues: CASSLIMNTEAFF.

The genes are TRBV27 and TRBJ2-5; 9 bases align to TRBD2. Per the germline V gene, CDR1 is MNHEY and CDR2 is SMNVEV (reference sequence). CDR3 size: 14 residues. After removal of 3 bases from V and 1 base from J, the junction contained 0 bases not matched to a gene. The CDR3 DNA sequence: TGTGCCAGCAGTTTGCGGGGGGGCCAAGAGACCCAGTACTTC. It codes for CASSLRGGQETQYF.

The chain has TRBV5-6 and TRBJ2-7; no clear D gene. Trimming took 2 bases from V and 2 from J, leaving 8 bases between them. This CDR3 is 13 amino acids long. Germline V gene lookup returns CDR1 SGHDT and CDR2 YYEEEE. The CDR3 reads CASSLLAAYEQYF. Here the CDR3 DNA reads TGTGCCAGCAGCTTATTGGCGGCCTACGAGCAGTACTTC.

The gene calls are TRBV30 and TRBJ2-3, with D maybe TRBD1 (6 bases). The CDR3 length is 14 residues. The germline CDR1 and CDR2 sequences are GTSNPN and SVGIG (reference sequence). V was cut by 4 bases and J by 0 bases, with 11 bases left in between. The CDR3 protein is CAWTAGTSTDTQYF. As DNA, the CDR3 is TGTGCCTGGACCGCCGGGACAAGCACAGATACGCAGTATTTT.

This chain connects TRBV5-5 to TRBJ2-7; TRBD1 agrees at 9 bases. The V gene end was trimmed by 6 bases and the J gene end by 2 bases; junction bases not matched to a gene: 9. The CDR3 covers 15 residues. Germline CDR1 reads SGHKS; CDR2 reads YYEKEE (reference sequence). Here the CDR3 DNA reads TGTGCCAGCACCTATGGTGGGGACAGGGCCTACGAGCAGTACTTC. Protein: CASTYGGDRAYEQYF.

This chain links TRBV4-2 with TRBJ2-3; 7 positions agree with TRBD2. Germline V gene data show CDR1 as LGHNA and CDR2 as YNFKEQ. The length of the CDR3 is 17 residues. V was pared by 0 bases and J by 0 bases, with 6 bases of the junction left unmatched. The CDR3 sequence is CASSQEREFPSTDTQYF. CDR3 nucleotide sequence: TGTGCCAGCAGCCAAGAGCGGGAGTTCCCTAGCACAGATACGCAGTATTTT.

The chain links TRBV28 to TRBJ1-2; tentatively, D is TRBD1 (6 bases). This CDR3 region has 14 residues. Trimming took off 2 bases at V and 8 bases at J, with 15 bases between the two ends. Germline lookup yields CDR1 MDHEN and CDR2 SYDVKM. Written as DNA, the CDR3 is TGTGCCAGCAGTTTAACAGGGAGGGAGGGCGGCTACACCTTC. Translation gives CASSLTGREGGYTF.

This chain joins TRBV5-8 and TRBJ1-5, with D maybe TRBD1 (6 bases). The CDR3 sequence is 14 residues long. Germline lookup yields CDR1 SGHTS and CDR2 YDEGEE. Trimming shortened V by 0 bases and J by 6 bases, and 10 bases separated the two germline ends. CDR3 sequence: CASSLGGGFQPQHF. The DNA for the CDR3 is TGTGCCAGCAGCTTGGGGGGGGGCTTTCAGCCCCAGCATTTT.

In this sample, this clone turned up once. The rearrangement joins TRBV30 to TRBJ1-4, with 9 bases that match TRBD1. Germline trimming cut 8 bases from V and 8 bases from J; bases unmatched to any gene: 12. Looked up from germline, CDR1 is GTSNPN and CDR2 is SVGIG (reference sequence). The CDR3 runs to 14 residues. In DNA form, the CDR3 reads TGTGCCGGACTATCCGGGACAGGGTACGAAAAACTGTTTTTT. It translates to CAGLSGTGYEKLFF.

The rearrangement links TRBV7-8 to TRBJ1-1, with a tentative D call TRBD1 (5 bases). The CDR3 spans 17 residues. Germline V gene sequence: CDR1 SGHVS, CDR2 FQNEAQ. V lost 3 bases, J lost 0 bases, and 17 bases lay in between. The CDR3 protein is CASSFTYTGYMNTEAFF. The DNA for the CDR3 is TGTGCCAGCAGCTTCACGTACACAGGTTACATGAACACTGAAGCTTTCTTT.

The V and J genes are TRBV6-5 and TRBJ1-1, with unresolved D. V was clipped by 4 bases and J by 0 bases, with 12 bases between them. The length of the CDR3 is 15 residues. From germline, CDR1 is MNHEY and CDR2 SVGAGI. CDR3 DNA: TGTGCCAGCAGTTCCAACAGCCCGATGAACACTGAAGCTTTCTTT. It codes for CASSSNSPMNTEAFF.

The rearrangement joins TRBV6-5 to TRBJ2-1; 7 positions match TRBD2. Losses at the gene ends were 2 bases for V and 3 bases for J; bases not matched to a gene: 4. The germline V gene encodes CDR1 MNHEY and CDR2 SVGAGI. There are 15 residues in the CDR3. The CDR3 protein is CASSYDASGYNEQFF. The CDR3 DNA reads TGTGCCAGCAGTTACGACGCTAGCGGCTACAATGAGCAGTTCTTC.

This chain uses TRBV30 with TRBJ1-4; 8 bases fit TRBD1. The CDR3 extends over 16 amino acids. V trimming: 2 bases; J trimming: 5 bases; junction bases outside the gene matches: 10. Germline assignment: CDR1 GTSNPN and CDR2 SVGIG (reference sequence). The CDR3 sequence: CAWSPNRGAGNEKLFF. CDR3 coding DNA: TGTGCCTGGAGTCCAAACAGGGGGGCGGGAAATGAAAAACTGTTTTTT.

The rearrangement uses TRBV15 and TRBJ1-3; D may be TRBD1 (6 bases). This CDR3 is 15 amino acids long. Trimming removed 0 bases at V and 4 bases at J, with 10 bases between. The V gene's germline CDR1 is LNHNV and CDR2 YYDKDF (reference sequence). The CDR3 loop reads CATSRDTGLGNTIYF. CDR3 sequence (DNA): TGTGCCACCAGCAGAGACACAGGGCTCGGAAACACCATATATTTT.

This chain uses TRBV5-1 with TRBJ1-1, with no clear D. Trimming removed 4 bases at V and 5 bases at J, with 9 bases between. Germline V gene lookup returns CDR1 SGHRS and CDR2 YFSETQ. This CDR3 contains 12 residues. In nucleotides, the CDR3 is TGCGCCAGCAGCCGTCCGTCGACTGAAGCTTTCTTT. Encoded protein: CASSRPSTEAFF.

This clone was seen just once. V gene TRBV5-4 combines with J gene TRBJ2-5, with D possibly being TRBD2 (6 bases). Trimming took off 2 bases at V and 2 bases at J, with 13 bases between the two ends. CDR1 is SGHNT, CDR2 YYREEE, per germline (reference sequence). The CDR3 extends over 15 amino acids. CDR3 in amino acids: CASSLVGSRQETQYF. CDR3 bases: TGTGCCAGCAGCTTAGTCGGGAGTCGACAAGAGACCCAGTACTTC.

The CDR3 DNA sequence: TGTGCTAGTGGGAGAGGGACAGGGACCTACGAGCAGTACTTC. Its protein product is CASGRGTGTYEQYF. This chain links TRBV12-5 with TRBJ2-7, with 9 nucleotides matching TRBD1. This CDR3 has 14 residues. Germline V gene sequence: CDR1 LGHNT, CDR2 FRNRAP. Germline trimming cut 6 bases from V and 2 bases from J; bases unmatched to any gene: 5.